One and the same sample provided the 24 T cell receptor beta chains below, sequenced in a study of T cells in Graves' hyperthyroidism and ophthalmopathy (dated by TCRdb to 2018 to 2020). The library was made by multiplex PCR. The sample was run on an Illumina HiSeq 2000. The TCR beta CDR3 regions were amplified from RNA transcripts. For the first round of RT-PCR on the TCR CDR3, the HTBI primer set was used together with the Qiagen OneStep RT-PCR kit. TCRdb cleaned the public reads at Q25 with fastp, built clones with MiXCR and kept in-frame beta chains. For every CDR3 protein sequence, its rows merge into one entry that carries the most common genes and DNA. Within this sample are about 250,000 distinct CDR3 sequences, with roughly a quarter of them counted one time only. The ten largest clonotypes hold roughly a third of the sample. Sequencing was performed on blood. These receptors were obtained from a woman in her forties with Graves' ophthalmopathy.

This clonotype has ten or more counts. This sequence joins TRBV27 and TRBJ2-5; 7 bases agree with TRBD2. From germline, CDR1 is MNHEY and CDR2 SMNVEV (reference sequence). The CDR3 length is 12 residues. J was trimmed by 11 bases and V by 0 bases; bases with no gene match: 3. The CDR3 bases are TGTGCCAGCAGTTTATCGCGGGAGTCTCAGTACTTC. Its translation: CASSLSRESQYF.

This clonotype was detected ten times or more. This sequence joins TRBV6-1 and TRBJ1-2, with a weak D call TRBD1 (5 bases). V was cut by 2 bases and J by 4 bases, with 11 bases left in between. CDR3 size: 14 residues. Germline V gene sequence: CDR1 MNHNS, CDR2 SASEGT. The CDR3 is CASSELGLTYGYTF. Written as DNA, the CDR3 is TGTGCCAGCAGTGAACTGGGACTTACCTATGGCTACACCTTC.

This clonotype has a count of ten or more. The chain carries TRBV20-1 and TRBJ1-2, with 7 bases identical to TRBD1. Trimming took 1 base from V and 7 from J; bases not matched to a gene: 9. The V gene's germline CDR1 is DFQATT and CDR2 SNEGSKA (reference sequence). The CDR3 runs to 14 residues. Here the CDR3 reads CSARATGYVSGYTF. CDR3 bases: TGCAGTGCTAGAGCGACAGGGTACGTTAGTGGCTACACCTTC.

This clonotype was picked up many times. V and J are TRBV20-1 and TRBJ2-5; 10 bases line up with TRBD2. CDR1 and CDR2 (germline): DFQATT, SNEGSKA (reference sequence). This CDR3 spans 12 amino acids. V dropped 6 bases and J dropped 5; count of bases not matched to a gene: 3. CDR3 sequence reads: CSALAGVETQYF. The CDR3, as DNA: TGCAGTGCCCTAGCGGGAGTGGAGACCCAGTACTTC.

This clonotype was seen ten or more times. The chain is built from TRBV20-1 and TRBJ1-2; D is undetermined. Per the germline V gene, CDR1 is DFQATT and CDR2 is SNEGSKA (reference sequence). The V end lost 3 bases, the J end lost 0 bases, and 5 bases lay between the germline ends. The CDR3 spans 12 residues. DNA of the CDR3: TGCAGTGCTAGTCCAGCTAACTATGGCTACACCTTC. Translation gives CSASPANYGYTF.

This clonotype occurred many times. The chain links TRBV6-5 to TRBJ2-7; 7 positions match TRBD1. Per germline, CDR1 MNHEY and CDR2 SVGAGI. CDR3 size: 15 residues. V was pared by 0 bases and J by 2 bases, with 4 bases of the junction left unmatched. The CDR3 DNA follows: TGTGCCAGCAGTTACTCGACTCAGGGGGCCTACGAGCAGTACTTC. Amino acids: CASSYSTQGAYEQYF.

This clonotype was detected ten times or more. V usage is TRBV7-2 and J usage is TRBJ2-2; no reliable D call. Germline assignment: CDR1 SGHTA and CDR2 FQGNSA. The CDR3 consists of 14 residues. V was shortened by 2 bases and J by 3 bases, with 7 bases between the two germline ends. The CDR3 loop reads CASSLILYTGELFF. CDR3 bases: TGTGCCAGCAGCTTAATCCTTTACACCGGGGAGCTGTTTTTT.

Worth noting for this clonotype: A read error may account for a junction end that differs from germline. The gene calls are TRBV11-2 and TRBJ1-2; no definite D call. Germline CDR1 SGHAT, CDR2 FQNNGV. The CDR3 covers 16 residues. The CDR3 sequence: CASSLMWALANYGYNF. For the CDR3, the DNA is TGTGCCAGCAGCTTAATGTGGGCCCTTGCTAACTATGGCTACAACTTC.

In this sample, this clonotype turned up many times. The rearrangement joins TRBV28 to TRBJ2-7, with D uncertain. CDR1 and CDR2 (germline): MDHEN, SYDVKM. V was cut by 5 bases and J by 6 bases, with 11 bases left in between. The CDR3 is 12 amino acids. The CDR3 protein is CASSRTWGEQYF. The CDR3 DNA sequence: TGTGCCAGCAGTCGCACCTGGGGCGAGCAGTACTTC.

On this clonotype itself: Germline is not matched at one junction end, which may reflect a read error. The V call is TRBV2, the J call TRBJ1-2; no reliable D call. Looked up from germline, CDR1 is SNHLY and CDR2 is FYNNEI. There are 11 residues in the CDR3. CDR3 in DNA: TGTGCCATCAGTGTTGAATATGGCTACAGCTTC. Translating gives CAISVEYGYSF.

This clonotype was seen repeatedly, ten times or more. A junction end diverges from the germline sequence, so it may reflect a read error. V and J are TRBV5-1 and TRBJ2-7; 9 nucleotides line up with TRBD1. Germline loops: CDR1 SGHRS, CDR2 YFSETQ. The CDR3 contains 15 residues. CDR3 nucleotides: TGCGCCAGCAGTTTGGCCGGGACAGGGACCTACGAGCAGTACTTC. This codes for CASSLAGTGTYEQYF. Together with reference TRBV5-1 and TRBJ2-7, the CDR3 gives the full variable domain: KAGVTQTPRYLIKTRGQQVTLSCSPISGHRSVSWYQQTPGQGLQFLFEYFSETQRNKGNFPGRFSGRQFSNSRSEMNVSTLELGDSALYLCASSLAGTGTYEQYFGPGTRLTVT.

The CDR3 loop reads CASSRGTGKLSFDTEAFF. The CDR3 DNA reads TGTGCCAGCAGTCGAGGGACAGGGAAGCTTAGTTTTGACACTGAAGCTTTCTTT. The chain links TRBV6-2 or TRBV6-3 to TRBJ1-1; 9 nucleotides line up with TRBD1. The V gene's germline CDR1 is MNHEY and CDR2 SVGEGT. The V and J ends lost 5 bases and 3 bases, in that order; junction bases with no gene match: 16. The CDR3 loop spans 18 amino acids.

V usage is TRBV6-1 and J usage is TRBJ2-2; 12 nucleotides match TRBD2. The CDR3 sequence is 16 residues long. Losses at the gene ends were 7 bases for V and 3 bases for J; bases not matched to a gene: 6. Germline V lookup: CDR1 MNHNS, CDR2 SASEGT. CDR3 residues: CASTTSGRGYTGELFF. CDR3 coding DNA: TGTGCCAGCACGACTAGCGGGAGAGGGTACACCGGGGAGCTGTTTTTT.

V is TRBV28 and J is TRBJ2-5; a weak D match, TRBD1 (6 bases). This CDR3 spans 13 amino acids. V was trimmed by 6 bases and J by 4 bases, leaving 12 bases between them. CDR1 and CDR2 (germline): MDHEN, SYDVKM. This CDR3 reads CASRRGTRETQYF. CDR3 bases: TGTGCCAGCAGGAGGGGGACAAGAGAGACCCAGTACTTC.

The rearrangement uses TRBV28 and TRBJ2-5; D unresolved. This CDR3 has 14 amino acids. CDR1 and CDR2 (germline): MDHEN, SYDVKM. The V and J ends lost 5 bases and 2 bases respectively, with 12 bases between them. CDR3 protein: CASSPPLRQETQYF. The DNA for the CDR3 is TGTGCCAGCAGTCCCCCGTTACGACAAGAGACCCAGTACTTC.

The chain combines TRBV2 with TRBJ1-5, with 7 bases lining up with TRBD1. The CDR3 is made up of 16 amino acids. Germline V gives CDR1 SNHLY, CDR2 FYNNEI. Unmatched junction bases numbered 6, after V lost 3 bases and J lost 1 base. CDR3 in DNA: TGTGCCAGCAGTGATCCCGGACAGGCCAGCAATCAGCCCCAGCATTTT. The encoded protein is CASSDPGQASNQPQHF.

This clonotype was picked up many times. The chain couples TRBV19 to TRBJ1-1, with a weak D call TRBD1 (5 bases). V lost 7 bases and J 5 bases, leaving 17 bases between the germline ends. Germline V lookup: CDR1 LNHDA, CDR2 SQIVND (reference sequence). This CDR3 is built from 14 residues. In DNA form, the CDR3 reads TGTGCCAGTAATTCTGGGGGTTGCGGGACTGAAGCTTTCTTT. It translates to CASNSGGCGTEAFF.

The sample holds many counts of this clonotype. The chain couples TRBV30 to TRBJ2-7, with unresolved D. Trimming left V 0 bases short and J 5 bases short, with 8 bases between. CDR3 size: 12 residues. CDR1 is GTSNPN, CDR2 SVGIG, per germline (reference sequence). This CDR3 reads CAWSVGRDEQYF. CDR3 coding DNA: TGTGCCTGGAGTGTCGGACGGGACGAGCAGTACTTC.

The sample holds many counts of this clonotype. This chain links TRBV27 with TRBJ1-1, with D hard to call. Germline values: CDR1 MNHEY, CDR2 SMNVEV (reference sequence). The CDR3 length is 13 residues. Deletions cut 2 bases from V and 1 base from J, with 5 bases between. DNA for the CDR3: TGTGCCAGCAGTTTAGAACGGAACACTGAAGCTTTCTTT. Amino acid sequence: CASSLERNTEAFF.

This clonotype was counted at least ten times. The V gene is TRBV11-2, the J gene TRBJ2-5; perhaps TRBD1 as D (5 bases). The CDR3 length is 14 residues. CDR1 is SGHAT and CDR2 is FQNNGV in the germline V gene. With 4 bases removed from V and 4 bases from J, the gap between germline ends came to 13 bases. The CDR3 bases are TGTGCCAGCAGCTCAGAGGAAGGGGTAGAGACCCAGTACTTC. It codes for CASSSEEGVETQYF.

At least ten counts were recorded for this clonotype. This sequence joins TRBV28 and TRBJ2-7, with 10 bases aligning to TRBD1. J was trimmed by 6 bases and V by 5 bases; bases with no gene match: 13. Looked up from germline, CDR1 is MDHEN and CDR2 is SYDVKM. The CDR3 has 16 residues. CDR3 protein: CASSKNPGQGRREQYF. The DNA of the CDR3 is TGTGCCAGCAGTAAGAACCCGGGACAGGGGAGGCGCGAGCAGTACTTC.

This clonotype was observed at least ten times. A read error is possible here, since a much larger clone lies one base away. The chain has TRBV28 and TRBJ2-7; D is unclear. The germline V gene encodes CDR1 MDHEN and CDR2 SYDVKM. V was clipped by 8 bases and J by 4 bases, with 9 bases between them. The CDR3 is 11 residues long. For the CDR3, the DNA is TGTGCCAGCGGTCTCCAATACGAGCAGTACTTC. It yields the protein CASGLQYEQYF.

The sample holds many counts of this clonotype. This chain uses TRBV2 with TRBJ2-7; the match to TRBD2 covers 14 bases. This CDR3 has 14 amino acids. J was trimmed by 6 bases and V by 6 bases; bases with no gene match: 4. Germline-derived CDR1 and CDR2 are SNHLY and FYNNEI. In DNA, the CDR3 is TGTGCCAGCAGGGGACTAGCGGGAGTCCTCGAGCAGTACTTC. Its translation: CASRGLAGVLEQYF.

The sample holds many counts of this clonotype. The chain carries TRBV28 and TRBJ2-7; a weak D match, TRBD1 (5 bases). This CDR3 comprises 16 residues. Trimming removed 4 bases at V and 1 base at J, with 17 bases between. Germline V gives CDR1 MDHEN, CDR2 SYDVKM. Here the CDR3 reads CASSSNHVQVSYEQYF. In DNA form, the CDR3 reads TGTGCCAGCAGTTCCAACCACGTACAGGTTTCCTACGAGCAGTACTTC.